The clone carrying this TCR beta chain was observed many times. This sample was taken from a study of breast tumors, draining lymph nodes, adjacent tissues. The lymph nodes were axillary draining lymph nodes from breast cancer patients. TCRdb reanalysed the multiplex PCR reads using MiXCR and keeps one entry per CDR3 protein. The data hold about 200,000 distinct CDR3 sequences, with 31% observed a single time. The sequence was collected from a female donor with breast cancer. Some clones in this sample may be carry-over from other donors' samples. Sequenced: axillary lymph node tissue.

As DNA, the CDR3 is TGTGCCAGCAGTTCGGGACTAGCGGGAGGCGAGCAGTTCTTC. Translating gives CASSSGLAGGEQFF. The V call is TRBV12-3 or TRBV12-4, the J call TRBJ2-1; 15 bases line up with TRBD2. The CDR3 is 14 amino acids. V lost 4 bases and J lost 10; bases outside the gene matches: 2.